Below are 29 T cell receptor beta chains sequenced from a single sample in a study of shared clonotypes between healthy human individuals. CD45RO-negative, CCR7-selected cells formed the naive CD8 fraction, which excluded terminally differentiated effector memory CD45RA+ cells. Sequencing was performed with immunoSEQ multiplex PCR; in TCRdb, only in-frame clones are kept and a portion is missing. This table holds around 2.1 million clones, 85% to 95% found once. Sequencing used naive CD8+ T cells from PBMCs. The receptor source for this set is a man aged 18 to 29 in good health. Some clones in this sample may be carry-over from other donors' samples.

This clone was detected once. The chain links TRBV5-4 to TRBJ1-3; perhaps TRBD1 as D (5 bases). CDR1 is SGHNT, CDR2 YYREEE, per germline (reference sequence). V dropped 5 bases and J dropped 3 bases, with 21 bases sitting between them. The CDR3 consists of 17 residues. The CDR3 coding sequence is TGTGCCAGCAGTTCACAACCCCCAGGGTTCTTTGGAAACACCATATATTTT. Translation gives CASSSQPPGFFGNTIYF.

This sequence joins TRBV19 and TRBJ1-1; the match to TRBD1 covers 7 bases. V lost 6 bases and J lost 4; bases outside the gene matches: 8. Looked up from germline, CDR1 is LNHDA and CDR2 is SQIVND (reference sequence). There are 14 residues in the CDR3. For the CDR3, the DNA is TGTGCCAGTAGCTGGAGGGGGCTTACCACTGAAGCTTTCTTT. Amino acids: CASSWRGLTTEAFF.

The gene calls are TRBV10-3 and TRBJ1-5, with 7 nucleotides matching TRBD1. Germline V lookup: CDR1 ENHRY, CDR2 SYGVKD. V was clipped by 10 bases and J by 2 bases; unmatched bases: 8. The CDR3 covers 14 residues. CDR3 loop: CATWDSFGNQPQHF. The CDR3 coding sequence is TGTGCCACCTGGGACAGCTTTGGCAATCAGCCCCAGCATTTT.

The chain employs TRBV9 and TRBJ2-7; TRBD1 aligns across 9 bases. This CDR3 spans 14 amino acids. Germline CDR1 and CDR2: SGDLS and YYNGEE. Germline trimming cut 0 bases from V and 4 bases from J; bases unmatched to any gene: 2. The CDR3 protein is CASSVAQGAYEQYF. The DNA for the CDR3 is TGTGCCAGCAGCGTAGCACAGGGGGCTTACGAGCAGTACTTC. Together with reference TRBV9 and TRBJ2-7, the CDR3 gives the full variable domain: DSGVTQTPKHLITATGQRVTLRCSPRSGDLSVYWYQQSLDQGLQFLIQYYNGEERAKGNILERFSAQQFPDLHSELNLSSLELGDSALYFCASSVAQGAYEQYFGPGTRLTVT.

The rearrangement links TRBV14 to TRBJ1-2; unclear D gene. CDR1 is SGHDN, CDR2 FVKESK, per germline. V was cut by 2 bases and J by 8 bases, with 21 bases left in between. The CDR3 is 16 amino acids. As DNA, the CDR3 is TGTGCCAGCAGCCAATATCGCTCGGGGTACTCGGTAGGCTACACCTTC. As protein: CASSQYRSGYSVGYTF. The full variable domain, completed using reference TRBV14 and TRBJ1-2, is EAGVTQFPSHSVIEKGQTVTLRCDPISGHDNLYWYRRVMGKEIKFLLHFVKESKQDESGMPNNRFLAERTGGTYSTLKVQPAELEDSGVYFCASSQYRSGYSVGYTFGSGTRLTVV.

Turning to this clone: Additional DNA sequences in this sample encode the identical CDR3. V gene TRBV27 combines with J gene TRBJ2-2; D remains unclear. CDR3 length: 13 residues. Germline CDR1 and CDR2: MNHEY and SMNVEV (reference sequence). Trimming took off 4 bases at V and 2 bases at J, with 5 bases between the two ends. The CDR3 sequence is CASSWGNTGELFF. The CDR3, as DNA: TGTGCCAGCAGTTGGGGAAACACCGGGGAGCTGTTTTTT.

The chain links TRBV9 to TRBJ2-3; 11 bases match TRBD2. The CDR3 loop spans 16 amino acids. V trimming: 4 bases; J trimming: 5 bases; junction bases outside the gene matches: 9. Germline V gene sequence: CDR1 SGDLS, CDR2 YYNGEE. CDR3 in amino acids: CASSPRRGLAVDTQYF. CDR3 in DNA: TGTGCCAGCAGCCCCCGGAGGGGACTAGCGGTAGATACGCAGTATTTT.

The rearrangement links TRBV6-5 to TRBJ1-5; D is unresolved. This CDR3 has 12 amino acids. From germline, CDR1 is MNHEY and CDR2 SVGAGI. Trimming took off 6 bases at V and 7 bases at J, with 10 bases between the two ends. The CDR3 protein is CASSGRVQPQHF. Here the CDR3 DNA reads TGTGCCAGCAGCGGCCGGGTCCAGCCCCAGCATTTT.

V gene TRBV27 combines with J gene TRBJ2-5; D might be TRBD1 (6 bases). The germline V and J ends were trimmed by 4 bases and 0 bases, with 12 bases remaining between them. CDR3 size: 15 residues. CDR1 MNHEY and CDR2 SMNVEV come from the germline V gene (reference sequence). CDR3 nucleotides: TGTGCCAGCAGTTCACAGGGCCCCCACCAAGAGACCCAGTACTTC. This codes for CASSSQGPHQETQYF.

The genes are TRBV21-1 and TRBJ2-7; the DNA was not used to check the table's D call, TRBD1. TRBV21-1 is a known pseudogene. CDR3 length: 17 amino acids. The CDR3 loop reads CASSKGRPPPTLYEQYF. The CDR3 DNA is TGTGCCAGCAGCAAAGGCCGACCTCCACCGACACTCTACGAGCAGTACTTC.

The chain employs TRBV2 and TRBJ1-1; a possible D gene is TRBD1 (5 bases). The CDR3 totals 14 residues. CDR1 and CDR2 from the germline V gene are SNHLY and FYNNEI. The CDR3 DNA reads TGTGCAGCAAGACCCATAGAGGGGCCTCCCCAAGCTTTCTTT. Amino acids: CAARPIEGPPQAFF.

For this clone: This CDR3 is also generated by other DNA sequences in the sample. The chain employs TRBV10-3 and TRBJ2-7; possibly TRBD1 for D (6 bases). V lost 0 bases, J lost 1 base, and 7 bases lay in between. The CDR3 is made up of 14 amino acids. Germline lookup yields CDR1 ENHRY and CDR2 SYGVKD. The CDR3 DNA reads TGTGCCATCAGTGAGTCGGGGGCGTCCTACGAGCAGTACTTC. Encoded protein: CAISESGASYEQYF.

A single count supports this clone. The chain combines TRBV29-1 with TRBJ2-1; D not resolved. V was clipped by 7 bases and J by 4 bases, with 14 bases between them. The CDR3 has 13 residues. CDR1 and CDR2 (germline): SQVTM, ANQGSEA. CDR3 DNA: TGCAGCGCTGGGGTCGGGCCATACAATGAGCAGTTCTTC. Translated: CSAGVGPYNEQFF.

The J gene is TRBJ2-1, the V gene TRBV2, with D tentatively TRBD2 (6 bases). V lost 4 bases and J lost 9, with 10 bases in between. There are 12 residues in the CDR3. Germline CDR1 is SNHLY and CDR2 is FYNNEI. CDR3 amino acids: CASSVGGIEQFF. CDR3 bases: TGTGCCAGCAGTGTCGGCGGGATTGAGCAGTTCTTC.

Concerning this clone: Other nucleotide sequences from this sample produce the same CDR3. The V call is TRBV27, the J call TRBJ2-2; D not resolved. Deletions cut 4 bases from V and 2 bases from J, with 5 bases between. Per the germline V gene, CDR1 is MNHEY and CDR2 is SMNVEV (reference sequence). CDR3 length: 13 amino acids. The CDR3 loop reads CASSSLNTGELFF. The CDR3, as DNA: TGTGCCAGCAGTTCCTTAAACACCGGGGAGCTGTTTTTT.

The chain couples TRBV28 to TRBJ2-2, with TRBD2 identical over 8 bases. V shed 2 bases and J 5 bases; nucleotides not matched to a gene: 7. The CDR3 has 16 residues. The V gene's germline CDR1 is MDHEN and CDR2 SYDVKM. The CDR3 sequence: CASSLDGRALTGELFF. CDR3 coding DNA: TGTGCCAGCAGTTTAGACGGGAGGGCCTTGACCGGGGAGCTGTTTTTT.

This clone was detected only a few times. The V gene is TRBV2, the J gene TRBJ1-1; D uncertain. V dropped 4 bases and J dropped 7 bases, with 4 bases sitting between them. The CDR3 has 10 amino acids. CDR1 and CDR2 from the germline V gene are SNHLY and FYNNEI. CDR3 region: CASSAFEAFF. The DNA for the CDR3 is TGTGCCAGCAGTGCTTTTGAAGCTTTCTTT.

The chain employs TRBV7-9 and TRBJ1-5; 7 positions agree with TRBD1. Germline V gene sequence: CDR1 SEHNR, CDR2 FQNEAQ (reference sequence). The CDR3 extends over 15 amino acids. The V gene end was trimmed by 5 bases and the J gene end by 0 bases; junction bases not matched to a gene: 4. The CDR3 nucleotides read TGTGCCAGCAGCCCGGGGACAGATAGCAATCAGCCCCAGCATTTT. This codes for CASSPGTDSNQPQHF.

The rearrangement links TRBV6-1 to TRBJ1-1; D is uncertain. Germline CDR1 and CDR2: MNHNS and SASEGT. V lost 3 bases and J 0 bases, leaving 8 bases between the germline ends. This CDR3 is 14 amino acids long. CDR3 DNA sequence: TGTGCCAGCAGTGACGAGGCTATGAACACTGAAGCTTTCTTT. The encoded protein is CASSDEAMNTEAFF.

This clone showed up just once. CDR3: CASSLGAAGSGGYEQYF. The DNA for the CDR3 is TGTGCCAGCAGCTTAGGGGCGGCGGGATCTGGAGGCTACGAGCAGTACTTC. This rearrangement joins TRBV13 to TRBJ2-7; possibly TRBD2 for D (6 bases). The V and J ends lost 0 bases and 3 bases respectively, with 18 bases between them. The CDR3 runs to 17 residues. The germline CDR1 and CDR2 sequences are PRHDT and FYEKMQ (reference sequence).

The chain joins TRBV29-1 to TRBJ2-5, with D possibly TRBD1 on 5 matching bases. V gave up 5 bases and J gave up 0 bases, with 13 bases separating them. The germline V gene has CDR1 SQVTM and CDR2 ANQGSEA. CDR3 length equals 14 residues. The CDR3 loop is CSVRRGAYQETQYF. The CDR3 coding sequence is TGCAGCGTTAGACGTGGGGCCTACCAAGAGACCCAGTACTTC.

The rearrangement joins TRBV13 to TRBJ2-5; possibly TRBD1 or TRBD2 for D (5 bases each). This CDR3 has 13 amino acids. Trimming removed 6 bases from V and 4 bases from J, with 12 bases in between. Germline-derived CDR1 and CDR2 are PRHDT and FYEKMQ (reference sequence). This chain's CDR3 is CASRQTRGETQYF. The CDR3 DNA sequence: TGTGCCAGCAGACAAACTAGGGGAGAGACCCAGTACTTC.

This chain joins TRBV27 and TRBJ2-7; perhaps TRBD1 as D (6 bases). The CDR3 totals 14 residues. CDR1 and CDR2 from the germline V gene are MNHEY and SMNVEV (reference sequence). V was cut by 5 bases and J by 4 bases, with 15 bases left in between. CDR3 sequence: CASSLRGTVYEQYF. The CDR3 coding sequence is TGTGCCAGCAGTCTCAGGGGCACGGTGTACGAGCAGTACTTC.

This clone was seen a few times. At the DNA level, this CDR3 is encoded by other sequences in the same sample as well. The chain links TRBV9 to TRBJ1-2; tentative D call: TRBD1 (5 bases). Trimming shortened V by 0 bases and J by 8 bases, and 5 bases separated the two germline ends. Germline lookup yields CDR1 SGDLS and CDR2 YYNGEE. CDR3 length: 11 residues. The CDR3 region has the DNA TGTGCCAGCAGCGTAGGGGGCGGCTACACCTTC. The encoded protein is CASSVGGGYTF.

The V and J genes are TRBV27 and TRBJ2-2, with D tentatively TRBD2 (6 bases). Trimming took off 6 bases at V and 6 bases at J, with 20 bases between the two ends. Germline assignment: CDR1 MNHEY and CDR2 SMNVEV (reference sequence). There are 16 residues in the CDR3. The chain's CDR3 is CASSPFGGPGSGELFF. The CDR3 DNA follows: TGTGCCAGCAGCCCTTTTGGAGGGCCTGGCTCCGGGGAGCTGTTTTTT.

The chain has TRBV5-1 and TRBJ2-1, with D unclear. The CDR3 consists of 14 residues. The V end was cut by 5 bases, the J end by 2 bases, with 11 bases between. The germline V gene has CDR1 SGHRS and CDR2 YFSETQ. CDR3 coding DNA: TGCGCCAGCAGGGGATCAGGTACCTACAATGAGCAGTTCTTC. It encodes CASRGSGTYNEQFF.

The V and J genes are TRBV27 and TRBJ1-1; tentative D call: TRBD1 (6 bases). The V gene lost 4 bases and the J gene lost 4 bases, with 13 bases spanning the gap. Germline CDR1 MNHEY, CDR2 SMNVEV (reference sequence). The CDR3 is 14 residues long. This CDR3 is CASSSQGQPTEAFF. The CDR3, as DNA: TGTGCCAGCAGTTCGCAGGGGCAGCCCACTGAAGCTTTCTTT.

The V gene is TRBV14, the J gene TRBJ2-7; either TRBD1 or TRBD2 may supply D (6 bases each). CDR1 and CDR2 (germline): SGHDN, FVKESK. CDR3 length equals 15 residues. Trimming stripped 1 base from V and 4 bases from J, with 14 bases between. CDR3 sequence: CASSQAQQGGYEQYF. In nucleotides, the CDR3 is TGTGCCAGCAGCCAAGCCCAACAGGGAGGATACGAGCAGTACTTC.

The chain uses TRBV19 and TRBJ1-2, with D possibly being TRBD1 (5 bases). This CDR3 contains 13 residues. Per germline, CDR1 LNHDA and CDR2 SQIVND (reference sequence). V shed 9 bases and J shed 2 bases, with 13 bases lying between them. The CDR3 sequence: CASSGAPNYGYTF. CDR3 bases: TGTGCCAGCAGTGGGGCACCAAACTATGGCTACACCTTC.